This T cell receptor beta chain was found in a study of cytomegalovirus exposure and HLA in healthy donors. Study results and limitations: The tendency of first-cohort TCR clusters to co-occur in the 120 validation repertoires was the finding of a later analysis.

TCRdb's copy holds only in-frame clones and misses some; the assay was immunoSEQ multiplex PCR. The data contain tens of thousands of clones, 84% of them singletons. With regard to this clone: Its target is unknown.

The CDR3 has 15 amino acids. V dropped 3 bases and J dropped 1 base, with 12 bases sitting between them. Germline V lookup: CDR1 SEHNR, CDR2 FQNEAQ (reference sequence). The TCR comes from a woman between 18 and 30 years old in good health and CMV-seropositive. Sequencing used PBMCs. V and J are TRBV7-9 and TRBJ1-2; TRBD1 might be the D (6 bases). The CDR3 is CASSLQQGFNYGYTF. The CDR3 DNA follows: TGTGCCAGCAGCTTGCAGCAGGGGTTTAACTATGGCTACACCTTC.